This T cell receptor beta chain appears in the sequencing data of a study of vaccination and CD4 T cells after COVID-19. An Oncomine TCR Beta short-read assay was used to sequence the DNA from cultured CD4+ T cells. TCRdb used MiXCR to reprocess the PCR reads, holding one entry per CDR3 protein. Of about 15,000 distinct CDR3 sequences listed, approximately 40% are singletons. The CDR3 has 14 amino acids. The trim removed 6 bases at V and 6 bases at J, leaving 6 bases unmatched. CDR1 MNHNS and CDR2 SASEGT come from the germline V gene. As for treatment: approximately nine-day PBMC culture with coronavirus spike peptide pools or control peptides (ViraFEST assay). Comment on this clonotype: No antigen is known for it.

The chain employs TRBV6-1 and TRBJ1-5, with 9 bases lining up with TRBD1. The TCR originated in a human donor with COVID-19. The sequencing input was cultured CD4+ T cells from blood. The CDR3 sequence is CASRAGQGSQPQHF. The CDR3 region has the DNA TGTGCCAGCAGAGCCGGACAGGGGAGTCAGCCCCAGCATTTT.